This TCR beta chain was sequenced in a study of blood T cell repertoires in COVID-19. Study summary: The samples span acute and convalescent COVID-19 from the United States, Italy and Spain. The cDNA or gDNA used as material had been derived from T cells, B-cell-depleted T cells, or PBMCs.

As handled by the study authors: Counts of nucleated cells, estimated from reference gene primer amplification, were obtained. Here immunoSEQ multiplex PCR was the method, and the copy in TCRdb shows in-frame clones only, minus some. V and J calls and clone size come straight from that table; D and trimming were deduced from the DNA. This sample yields some 220,000 clones, of which 85% are seen a single time; more than 6% belongs to the top ten. V dropped 6 bases and J dropped 1 base, with 3 bases sitting between them. Germline V lookup: CDR1 SGHRS, CDR2 YFSETQ. The CDR3 runs to 11 residues. This clonotype originated in an older woman with active or convalescent COVID-19. Sequenced input: peripheral blood. The J gene is TRBJ2-3, the V gene TRBV5-1, with no clear D. CDR3 in DNA: TGCGCCAGCACTGGCACAGATACGCAGTATTTT. Its protein is CASTGTDTQYF.